This T cell receptor beta chain derives from a study of T cells in localized non-small cell lung cancer. Points from the study as a whole: Among the top 100 tumor clones, a median roughly 57 appeared in adjacent lung. Clonality of T cells reached its maximum in uninvolved adjacent lung, surpassing tumor.

Comment on this clone: Its cognate antigen is unknown.

Sequencing used immunoSEQ multiplex PCR; TCRdb keeps in-frame clones, though not all of them. The sample consists of about 20,000 clones, approximately 87% of them appearing once. Source: PBMCs, taken before any cancer treatment. The receptor comes from a man aged 40 to 75 with stage II squamous cell lung carcinoma.

The CDR3 loop reads CASSWNGESNEKLFF. CDR3 nucleotides: TGTGCCAGCAGCTGGAACGGCGAGTCTAATGAAAAACTGTTTTTT. The rearrangement uses TRBV7-8 and TRBJ1-4, with D hard to call. The CDR3 is made up of 15 amino acids. With 4 bases removed from V and 3 bases from J, the gap between germline ends came to 12 bases. Germline V gene data show CDR1 as SGHVS and CDR2 as FQNEAQ.